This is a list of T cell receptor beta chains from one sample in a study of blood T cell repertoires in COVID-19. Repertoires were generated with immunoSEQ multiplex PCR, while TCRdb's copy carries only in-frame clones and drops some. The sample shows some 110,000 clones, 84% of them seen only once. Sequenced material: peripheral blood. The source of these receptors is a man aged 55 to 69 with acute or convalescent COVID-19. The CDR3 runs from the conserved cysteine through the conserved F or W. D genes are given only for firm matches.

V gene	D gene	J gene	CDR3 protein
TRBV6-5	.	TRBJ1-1	CASSYPSRQGRAFF
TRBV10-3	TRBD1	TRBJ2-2	CAISVLQGANGELFF
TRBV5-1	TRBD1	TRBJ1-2	CASSTRDSSFYGYTF
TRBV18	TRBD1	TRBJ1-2	CASSPEWDRVQGYTF
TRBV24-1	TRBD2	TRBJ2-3	CATSISGSKADTQYF
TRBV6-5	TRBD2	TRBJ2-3	CASSYQVRDYQYF
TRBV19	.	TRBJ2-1	CASTGRDYNEQFF
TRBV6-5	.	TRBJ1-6	CASRDPQGLSLHF
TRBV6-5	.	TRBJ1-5	CASRSVQESQPQHF
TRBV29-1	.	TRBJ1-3	CSVQERGNTIYF
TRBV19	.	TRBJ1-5	CASSPTGIGQPQHF
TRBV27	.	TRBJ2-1	CAKPYREFNEQFF
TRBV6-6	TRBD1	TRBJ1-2	CASSLLGQGNGYTF
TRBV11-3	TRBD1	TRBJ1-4	CASSLGDRNEKLFF
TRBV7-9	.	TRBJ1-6	CASSPETGYNSPLHF
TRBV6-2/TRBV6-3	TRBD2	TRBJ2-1	CASSPLAGVLGEQFF
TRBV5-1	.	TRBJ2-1	CASSFAAGYNEQFF
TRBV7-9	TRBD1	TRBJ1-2	CASSLGQGVHGYTF
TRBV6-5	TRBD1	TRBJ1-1	CASSATVTGDTEAFF
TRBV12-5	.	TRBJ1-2	CASGLVLTESHYGYTF
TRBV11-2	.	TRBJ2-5	CASSSILAGGETQYF
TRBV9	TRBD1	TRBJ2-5	CASSQQGTKETQYF
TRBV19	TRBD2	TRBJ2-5	CASSITAGGLQETQYF
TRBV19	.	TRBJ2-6	CASSIRGPSGANVLTF
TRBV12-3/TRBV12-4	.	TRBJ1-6	CASSLGENSPLHF
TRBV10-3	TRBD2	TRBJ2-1	CAISEIAGGDGQFF
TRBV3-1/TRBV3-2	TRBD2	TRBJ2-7	CASSHGASGSYEQYF
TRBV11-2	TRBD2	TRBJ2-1	CASSMSGSRNEQFF
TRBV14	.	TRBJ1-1	CASSPSIKGGWAFF
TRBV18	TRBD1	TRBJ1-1	CASSLRTGGNTEAFF
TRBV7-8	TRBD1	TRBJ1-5	CASSLRDRIYSNQPQHF
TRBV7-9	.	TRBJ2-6	CASSLGSGGANVLTF
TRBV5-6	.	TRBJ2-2	CASSLTGRLFF
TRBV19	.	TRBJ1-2	CASSPWGAANYGYTF
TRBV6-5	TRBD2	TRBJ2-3	CASIYGTSWDTQYF
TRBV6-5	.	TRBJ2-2	CASSVAAGELFF
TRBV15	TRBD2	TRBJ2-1	CATSRRRTSGSSNEQFF
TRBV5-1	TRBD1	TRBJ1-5	CASSLTGGGNQPQHF
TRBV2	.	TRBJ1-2	CASNRGENYGYTF
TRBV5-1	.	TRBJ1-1	CASSIQLGGNTEAFF
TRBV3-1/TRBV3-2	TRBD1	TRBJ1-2	CASSQGTGGYYGYTF
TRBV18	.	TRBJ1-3	CASSRTVLLSGNTIYF
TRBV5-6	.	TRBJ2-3	CASSLLPRSTDTQYF
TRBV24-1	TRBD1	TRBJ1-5	CATSEGTERGQPQHF
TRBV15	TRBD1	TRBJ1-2	CATSRDPIRGRSDGYTF
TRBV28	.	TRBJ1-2	CASSSGTANYGYTF
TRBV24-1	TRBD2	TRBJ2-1	CATSPSGRAYNEQFF
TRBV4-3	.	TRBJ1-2	CASSPRINYGYTF
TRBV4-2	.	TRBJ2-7	CASSQDVGQDSYEQYF
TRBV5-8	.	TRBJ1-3	CASSFYTPGRNTIYF
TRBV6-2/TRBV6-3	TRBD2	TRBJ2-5	CASSYSLASGRGQETQYF
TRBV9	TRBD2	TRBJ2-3	CASSATASGSTADTQYF
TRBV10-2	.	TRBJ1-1	CASSVGMNTEAFF
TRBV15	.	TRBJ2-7	CATRLDYEDEQYF
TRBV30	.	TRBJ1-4	CAWSGREKLFF
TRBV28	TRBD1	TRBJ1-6	CASSVSGTDNSPLHF
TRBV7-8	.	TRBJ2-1	CASSLSGSRYNEQFF
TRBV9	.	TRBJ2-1	CASSSLSGLDANEQFF
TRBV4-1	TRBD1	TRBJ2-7	CASSQGQGSSYEQYF